The T cell receptor (beta chain) described here comes from a study of blood T cell repertoires in COVID-19. The authors' processing: Estimation of nucleated cell counts relied on the amplification of reference gene primers. Assay used: immunoSEQ multiplex PCR; TCRdb lists only in-frame clones, some missing. That table is the source of V, J and clone size, and D and trimming were worked out from the DNA. This table has about 89,000 clones, approximately 84% appearing once. Sequencing was performed on peripheral blood. The source of this sequence is a man aged 65 to 85 with acute or convalescent COVID-19.

The CDR3 DNA follows: TGTGCCAGCAGTCCCTTGGGGACAGGGGGCTACGAGCAGTACTTC. Translated: CASSPLGTGGYEQYF. This chain connects TRBV6-5 to TRBJ2-7; 11 nucleotides line up with TRBD1. The CDR3 is 15 residues long. Looked up from germline, CDR1 is MNHEY and CDR2 is SVGAGI. The V segment lost 5 bases and the J segment 3 bases; nucleotides outside the gene matches: 6.